The present T cell receptor (beta chain) was sequenced within a study of T cells in Graves' hyperthyroidism and ophthalmopathy. Authors of the study amplified TCR beta CDR3 regions from RNA transcripts. HTBI primers were the set used in a first-round RT-PCR of the TCR CDR3. Each CDR3 protein is one row after TCRdb ran MiXCR on the multiplex PCR reads. The sample carries some 360,000 distinct CDR3 sequences, around a sixth recorded once. Those patients with uncontrolled infection, other autoimmune disease, pregnancy or lactation were excluded. Germline trimming cut 5 bases from V and 3 bases from J; bases unmatched to any gene: 7. The CDR3 length is 16 residues. This clonotype was counted a single time.

The V gene is TRBV12-3 or TRBV12-4, the J gene TRBJ1-2, with 12 bases fitting TRBD1. Sequencing input: blood. The receptor comes from a woman in her thirties or forties with Graves' ophthalmopathy. The CDR3 here is CASSLGTGGLYYGYTF. For the CDR3, the DNA is TGTGCCAGCAGTCTGGGGACAGGGGGCCTCTACTATGGCTACACCTTC.